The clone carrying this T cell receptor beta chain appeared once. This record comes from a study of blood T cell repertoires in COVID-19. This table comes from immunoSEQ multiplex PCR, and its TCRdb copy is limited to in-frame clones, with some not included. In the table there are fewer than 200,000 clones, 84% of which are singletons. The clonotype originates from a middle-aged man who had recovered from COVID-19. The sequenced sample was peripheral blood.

CDR3 loop: CASSPRGQGFTGELFF. CDR3 coding DNA: TGTGCCAGCAGCCCCAGGGGACAGGGGTTCACCGGGGAGCTGTTTTTT. V is TRBV9 and J is TRBJ2-2; 10 bases line up with TRBD1. CDR3 size: 16 residues. With 4 bases clipped from V and 4 bases from J, the junction kept 7 bases outside the gene matches. The germline gives CDR1 SGDLS, CDR2 YYNGEE. The full variable domain, rest sourced from reference TRBV9 and TRBJ2-2, is DSGVTQTPKHLITATGQRVTLRCSPRSGDLSVYWYQQSLDQGLQFLIQYYNGEERAKGNILERFSAQQFPDLHSELNLSSLELGDSALYFCASSPRGQGFTGELFFGEGSRLTVL.